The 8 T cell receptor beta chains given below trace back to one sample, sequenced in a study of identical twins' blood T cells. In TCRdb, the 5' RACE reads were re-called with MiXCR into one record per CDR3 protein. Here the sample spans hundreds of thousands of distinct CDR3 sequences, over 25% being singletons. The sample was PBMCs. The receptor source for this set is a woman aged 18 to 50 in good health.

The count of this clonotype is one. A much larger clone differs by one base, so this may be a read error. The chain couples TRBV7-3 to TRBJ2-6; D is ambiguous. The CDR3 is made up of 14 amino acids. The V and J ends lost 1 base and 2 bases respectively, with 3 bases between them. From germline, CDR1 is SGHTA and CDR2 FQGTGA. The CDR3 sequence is CASSLSPGANVLTF. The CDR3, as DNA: TGTGCCAGCAGCTTAAGTCCTGGGGCCAACGTCCTGACTTTC.

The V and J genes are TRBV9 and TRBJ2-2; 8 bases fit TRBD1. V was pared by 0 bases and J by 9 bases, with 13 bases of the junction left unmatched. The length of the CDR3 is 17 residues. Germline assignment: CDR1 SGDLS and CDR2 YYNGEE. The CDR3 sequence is CASSVAQGAFSAWELFF. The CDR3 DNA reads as TGTGCCAGCAGCGTAGCCCAGGGGGCATTTAGTGCCTGGGAGCTGTTTTTT.

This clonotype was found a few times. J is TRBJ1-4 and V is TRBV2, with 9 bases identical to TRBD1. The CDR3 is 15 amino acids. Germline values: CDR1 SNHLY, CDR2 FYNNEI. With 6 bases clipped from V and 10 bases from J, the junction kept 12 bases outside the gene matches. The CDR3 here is CASRPPGQGVSKLFF. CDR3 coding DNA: TGTGCCAGCAGGCCTCCGGGACAGGGCGTTTCAAAACTGTTTTTT. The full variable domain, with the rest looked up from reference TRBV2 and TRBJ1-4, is EPEVTQTPSHQVTQMGQEVILRCVPISNHLYFYWYRQILGQKVEFLVSFYNNEISEKSEIFDDQFSVERPDGSNFTLKIRSTKLEDSAMYFCASRPPGQGVSKLFFGSGTQLSVL.

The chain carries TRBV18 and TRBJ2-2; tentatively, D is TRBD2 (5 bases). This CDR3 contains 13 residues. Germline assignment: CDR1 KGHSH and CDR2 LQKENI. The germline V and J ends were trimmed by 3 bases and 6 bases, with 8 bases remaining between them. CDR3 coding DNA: TGTGCCAGCTCACCGTCTAGCCCCGGGGAGCTGTTTTTT. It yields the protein CASSPSSPGELFF.

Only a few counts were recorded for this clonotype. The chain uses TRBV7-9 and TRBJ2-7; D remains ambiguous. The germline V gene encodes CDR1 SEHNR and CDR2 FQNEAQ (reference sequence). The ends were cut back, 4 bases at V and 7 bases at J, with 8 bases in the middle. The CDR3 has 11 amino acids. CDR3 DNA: TGTGCCAGCAGCTCCGGTCCGGAGCAGTACTTC. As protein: CASSSGPEQYF.

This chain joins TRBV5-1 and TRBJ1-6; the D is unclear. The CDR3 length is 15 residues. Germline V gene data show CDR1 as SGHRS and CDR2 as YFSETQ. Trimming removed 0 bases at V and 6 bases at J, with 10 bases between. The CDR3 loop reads CASSLDRVPNSPLHF. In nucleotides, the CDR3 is TGCGCCAGCAGCTTGGATCGGGTCCCTAATTCACCCCTCCACTTT.

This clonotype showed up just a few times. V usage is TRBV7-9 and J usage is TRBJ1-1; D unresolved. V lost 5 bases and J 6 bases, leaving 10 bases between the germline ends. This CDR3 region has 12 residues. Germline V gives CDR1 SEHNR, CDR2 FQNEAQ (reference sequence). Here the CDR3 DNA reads TGTGCCAGCAGCCCACGGATGGCTGAAGCTTTCTTT. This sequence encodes CASSPRMAEAFF.

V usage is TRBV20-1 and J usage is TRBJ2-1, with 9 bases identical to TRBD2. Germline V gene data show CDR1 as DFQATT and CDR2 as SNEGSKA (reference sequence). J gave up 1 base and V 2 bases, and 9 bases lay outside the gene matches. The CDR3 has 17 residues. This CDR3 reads CSARIAGARRSYNEQFF. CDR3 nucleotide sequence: TGCAGTGCTAGAATAGCGGGGGCGAGGAGGTCCTACAATGAGCAGTTCTTC.